This T cell receptor (beta chain) was sequenced for a study of immune heterogeneity within non-small cell lung tumors. Whole-study findings and limits: Tumor sites in a patient shared identical dominant CDR3 beta clonotypes and also carried site-unique high-frequency clones. Locally, T-cell clonality showed a moderate but significant correlation with tumor mutational burden measured at the same site (R about 0.3).

Per sample, 450 to 600 ng of bulk tumor genomic DNA was the template used. Taken during surgery, several biopsies per primary tumor were spaced as far apart as possible within the tumor mass. Curative surgery was undertaken by patients, who had untreated, newly diagnosed non-small cell lung cancer. Samples were obtained from newly diagnosed non-small cell lung cancer patients who were having surgery with curative intent. Using 32 V and 13 J primers, multiplex PCR amplified TCR beta CDR3. TCRdb re-called the multiplex PCR reads with MiXCR, one entry per CDR3 protein. The repertoire holds 8,500 to 13,000 distinct CDR3 sequences, approximately 31% seen once, with about a fifth in the top ten. CDR3 length: 11 residues. Trimming pared 6 bases from V and 2 bases from J, leaving 7 bases between. Germline V gives CDR1 DFQATT, CDR2 SNEGSKA (reference sequence). This clonotype was picked up many times. Its matching antigen is unknown.

Sequencing was performed on lung tumor tissue. The receptor's source is a woman between 50 and 59 years old with non-small cell lung cancer. This rearrangement joins TRBV20-1 to TRBJ1-1; TRBD1 is a possible D gene (5 bases). The CDR3 coding sequence is TGCAGTGCCGGGGCCAACACTGAAGCTTTCTTT. As protein: CSAGANTEAFF.